This TCR beta chain was obtained from a study of blood T cells in healthy people across ages. For this clonotype: As yet, its antigen is unknown.

Whole-study results and caveats: The fall in TCR beta diversity per million T cells was roughly linear with age.

Alongside a J-beta primer mix, a sample-barcoded 5' primer served in a second PCR lasting roughly 6 to 11 cycles. TCRdb reanalysed the 5' RACE reads using MiXCR and keeps one entry per CDR3 protein. This sample has about 750,000 distinct CDR3 sequences, with about 55% found just once. Samples each had at least 5.5 micrograms of total RNA extracted. V lost 10 bases and J 7 bases, leaving 13 bases between the germline ends. Per the germline V gene, CDR1 is MDHEN and CDR2 is SYDVKM. This CDR3 comprises 12 residues. The chain uses TRBV28 and TRBJ2-2, with a possible D match to TRBD1 (6 bases). The sample taken for sequencing was blood. This sequence originates from a man older than 75 in good health. The DNA of the CDR3 is TGTGCCACCAAAGGGGGAGTCGGGGAGCTGTTTTTT. Its translation is CATKGGVGELFF.